This entry lists 14 T cell receptor beta chains sequenced from one sample in a study of vaccination and CD4 T cells after COVID-19 (dated by TCRdb to the early 2020s). The treatment or condition label, read with the paper, signifies: roughly 10-day PBMC culture with coronavirus spike peptide pools or control peptides (ViraFEST assay). These receptors' targets are unknown. Libraries were constructed by PCR. The data were produced on an Illumina iSeq 100. DNA from cultured CD4+ T cells was subjected to TCR sequencing with the Oncomine TCR Beta short-read assay at the Johns Hopkins FTIC core. Using fastp at Q25 and MiXCR, TCRdb reprocessed the public reads and kept productive beta chains. Under each unique CDR3 protein, matching rows form one entry showing the most common genes and DNA. The sample table shows 13,000 or so distinct CDR3 sequences, and about four fifths are seen once. The top ten clonotypes cover about 28% of the sample.

Material: CD4+ T cells from blood, cultured in vitro. These receptors all come from a human donor who had recovered from COVID-19.

This clonotype was detected once. The CDR3 DNA reads TGTGCCAGCAGTGTCACCGGGACAGGCCAAGAGACCCAGTACTTC. Its translation is CASSVTGTGQETQYF. The rearrangement links TRBV28 to TRBJ2-5; 8 bases match TRBD1. V trimming: 5 bases; J trimming: 1 base; junction bases outside the gene matches: 6. Germline CDR1 reads MDHEN; CDR2 reads SYDVKM. The CDR3 runs to 15 residues.

The table lists this clonotype with a few counts. V usage is TRBV7-2 and J usage is TRBJ1-3, with D perhaps matching TRBD1 (6 bases). Germline lookup yields CDR1 SGHTA and CDR2 FQGNSA. The V gene lost 5 bases and the J gene lost 4 bases, with 15 bases spanning the gap. The CDR3 covers 15 residues. The CDR3 bases are TGTGCCAGCAGCCGTGGTGGGGGGCTAGGAAACACCATATATTTT. Residues: CASSRGGGLGNTIYF.

The chain recombines TRBV7-6 with TRBJ2-2; D not resolved. The germline CDR1 and CDR2 sequences are SGHVS and FNYEAQ. There are 17 residues in the CDR3. V lost 7 bases, J lost 2 bases, and 20 bases lay in between. Written as DNA, the CDR3 is TGTGCCAGCATCAGCGTACGACAAAACCTAAACACCGGGGAGCTGTTTTTT. The encoded protein is CASISVRQNLNTGELFF.

The chain combines TRBV30 with TRBJ1-1; 7 bases fit TRBD1. V lost 0 bases, J lost 10 bases, and 11 bases stayed unmatched. The CDR3 has 14 residues. The germline CDR1 and CDR2 sequences are GTSNPN and SVGIG (reference sequence). CDR3 bases: TGTGCCTGGAGTGTGACAGGGCTTAGGGGGGGAGCTTTCTTT. This gives the protein CAWSVTGLRGGAFF.

V gene TRBV12-3 or TRBV12-4 combines with J gene TRBJ1-5; 9 bases line up with TRBD1. Germline trimming cut 6 bases from V and 1 base from J; bases unmatched to any gene: 4. This CDR3 is 15 amino acids long. Here the CDR3 reads CASSNRGQSNQPQHF. The CDR3 bases are TGTGCCAGCAGCAACAGGGGGCAGAGCAATCAGCCCCAGCATTTT.

V and J are TRBV19 and TRBJ1-5; D perhaps matches TRBD1 (5 bases). V shed 2 bases and J shed 7 bases, with 12 bases lying between them. This CDR3 is built from 14 residues. Germline lookup yields CDR1 LNHDA and CDR2 SQIVND (reference sequence). The CDR3 bases are TGTGCCAGTAGTATACGGGACCACATCCAGCCCCAGCATTTT. Translation: CASSIRDHIQPQHF.

V is TRBV7-9 and J is TRBJ2-7; D may correspond to TRBD1 or TRBD2 (5 bases each). Per germline, CDR1 SEHNR and CDR2 FQNEAQ (reference sequence). This CDR3 spans 15 amino acids. The ends were cut back, 2 bases at V and 1 base at J, with 12 bases in the middle. The CDR3 nucleotides are TGTGCCAGCAGCTTAATGGGACGGACTTCCTACGAGCAGTACTTC. Residues: CASSLMGRTSYEQYF.

The chain recombines TRBV20-1 with TRBJ1-5, with unresolved D. Trimming stripped 2 bases from V and 1 base from J, with 12 bases between. This CDR3 comprises 15 residues. Looked up from germline, CDR1 is DFQATT and CDR2 is SNEGSKA (reference sequence). The CDR3 loop is CSARPILESNQPQHF. CDR3 DNA: TGCAGTGCTAGACCGATCCTTGAGAGCAATCAGCCCCAGCATTTT.

V usage is TRBV19 and J usage is TRBJ1-1; D uncertain. V was pared by 8 bases and J by 4 bases, with 17 bases between. The CDR3 contains 14 residues. Looked up from germline, CDR1 is LNHDA and CDR2 is SQIVND (reference sequence). The CDR3 region is CASDENGRLTEAFF. As DNA, the CDR3 is TGTGCCAGTGACGAAAACGGACGCCTCACTGAAGCTTTCTTT.

Remarks on this clonotype: One end of the junction fails to match germline, which may point to a read error. The gene calls are TRBV7-2 and TRBJ2-3; perhaps TRBD2 as D (6 bases). Germline CDR1 is SGHTA and CDR2 is FQGNSA. The CDR3 contains 16 residues. The CDR3 loop reads CASSLVSGVSTDTQYF. CDR3 nucleotides: TGTGCCAGTAGCTTAGTTTCGGGAGTTAGCACAGATACGCAGTATTTT.

This chain links TRBV7-2 with TRBJ1-6, with D perhaps TRBD1 (6 bases). CDR1 and CDR2 (germline): SGHTA, FQGNSA. This CDR3 has 16 residues. Trimming left V 5 bases short and J 5 bases short, with 16 bases between. CDR3 in amino acids: CASSIQTRGHNSPLHF. CDR3 in DNA: TGTGCCAGCAGCATCCAGACCCGGGGGCATAATTCACCCCTCCACTTT.

V is TRBV20-1 and J is TRBJ2-7; TRBD1 matches 8 bases. This CDR3 spans 12 amino acids. With V trimmed by 5 bases and J by 4 bases, 4 bases remained unmatched. CDR1 DFQATT and CDR2 SNEGSKA come from the germline V gene (reference sequence). The CDR3 here is CSAPRQGYEQYF. For the CDR3, the DNA is TGCAGTGCTCCTCGACAGGGGTACGAGCAGTACTTC.

This sequence joins TRBV27 and TRBJ2-3, with unresolved D. This CDR3 has 17 residues. V lost 2 bases, J lost 4 bases, and 19 bases lay in between. Germline V CDR1 and CDR2: MNHEY, SMNVEV (reference sequence). The CDR3: CASSLASGGSTPDTQYF. For the CDR3, the DNA is TGTGCCAGCAGTTTAGCTTCTGGCGGTAGTACCCCAGATACGCAGTATTTT.

The J gene is TRBJ2-7, the V gene TRBV5-4; no definite D call. The CDR3 is made up of 11 amino acids. The germline V gene has CDR1 SGHNT and CDR2 YYREEE (reference sequence). V shed 2 bases and J shed 5 bases, with 5 bases lying between them. The DNA for the CDR3 is TGTGCCAGCAGCTTAAACAACGAGCAGTACTTC. Translated: CASSLNNEQYF.